Below are 27 T cell receptor beta chains sequenced from a single sample in a study of Tregs in tolerant kidney transplant recipients. Sequencing was performed with immunoSEQ multiplex PCR; in TCRdb, only in-frame clones are kept and a portion is missing. Here the sample spans about 69,000 clones, roughly 89% being singletons. This sample comprised CD4+ T cells from blood, obtained before the transplant. The receptors were gathered from a human donor who received a combined kidney and bone marrow transplant.

The V call is TRBV10-1, the J call TRBJ2-7; no clear D gene. The germline V gene encodes CDR1 WNHNN and CDR2 SYGVQD (reference sequence). This CDR3 is 14 amino acids long. Trimming pared 2 bases from V and 2 bases from J, leaving 10 bases between. The DNA of the CDR3 is TGCGCCAGCAGTGAGGGCACCGTTACCTACGAGCAGTACTTC. It yields the protein CASSEGTVTYEQYF.

The chain carries TRBV5-4 and TRBJ1-2; 11 bases fit TRBD1. V shed 3 bases, J shed 4 bases, and the junction held 11 bases outside the gene matches. The CDR3 spans 17 residues. CDR1 SGHNT and CDR2 YYREEE come from the germline V gene (reference sequence). CDR3 residues: CASSSPGQGGSFYGYTF. The CDR3 DNA is TGTGCCAGCAGCTCACCGGGACAGGGGGGTAGTTTCTATGGCTACACCTTC.

This chain joins TRBV28 and TRBJ1-2, with D perhaps matching TRBD1 (6 bases). Germline CDR1 MDHEN, CDR2 SYDVKM. V lost 3 bases and J lost 4, with 15 bases in between. The CDR3 covers 15 residues. The CDR3 is CASSFRGMVAYGYTF. The DNA for the CDR3 is TGTGCCAGCAGTTTCAGGGGAATGGTCGCCTATGGCTACACCTTC.

This clone was detected only a few times. The J gene is TRBJ2-5, the V gene TRBV10-1; D is possibly TRBD2 (6 bases). CDR3 length: 13 residues. V was trimmed by 4 bases and J by 5 bases, leaving 11 bases between them. Germline lookup yields CDR1 WNHNN and CDR2 SYGVQD (reference sequence). In DNA form, the CDR3 reads TGCGCCAGCAGTGTGGCTGGAGGGGAGACCCAGTACTTC. Translation: CASSVAGGETQYF.

The rearrangement links TRBV4-3 to TRBJ2-1; 7 nucleotides align to TRBD2. Trimming took 2 bases from V and 8 from J; bases not matched to a gene: 15. CDR3 size: 17 residues. CDR1 LGHNA and CDR2 YSLEER come from the germline V gene. CDR3 region: CASSQSHMGGGLYEQFF. CDR3 nucleotides: TGCGCCAGCAGCCAAAGCCATATGGGGGGAGGGTTGTATGAGCAGTTCTTC.

CDR3 DNA: TGTGCCACCCCGGGACCGCTGTCCGGGACTAGCGGGATCTCCTACAATGAGCAGTTCTTC. Its protein is CATPGPLSGTSGISYNEQFF. This chain uses TRBV19 with TRBJ2-1; 13 nucleotides match TRBD2. Germline V gene data show CDR1 as LNHDA and CDR2 as SQIVND (reference sequence). J was trimmed by 0 bases and V by 10 bases; bases with no gene match: 18. This CDR3 has 20 residues.

This chain joins TRBV11-2 and TRBJ2-2; tentative D call: TRBD2 (6 bases). Germline V gene sequence: CDR1 SGHAT, CDR2 FQNNGV. The length of the CDR3 is 12 residues. Trimming pared 5 bases from V and 10 bases from J, leaving 11 bases between. The CDR3 DNA is TGTGCCAGCAGCCGATGGAGGGAGGAGCTGTTTTTT. Its protein product is CASSRWREELFF. The entire variable domain, with the rest obtained from reference TRBV11-2 and TRBJ2-2, is as follows: EAGVAQSPRYKIIEKRQSVAFWCNPISGHATLYWYQQILGQGPKLLIQFQNNGVVDDSQLPKDRFSAERLKGVDSTLKIQPAKLEDSAVYLCASSRWREELFFGEGSRLTVL.

The rearrangement uses TRBV2 and TRBJ2-1, with 10 bases identical to TRBD1. Germline V gene lookup returns CDR1 SNHLY and CDR2 FYNNEI. CDR3 length equals 16 residues. V was pared by 1 base and J by 5 bases, with 5 bases of the junction left unmatched. CDR3 sequence reads: CASSEEGQGPHNEQFF. The CDR3 DNA is TGTGCCAGCAGTGAAGAGGGACAGGGGCCCCACAATGAGCAGTTCTTC.

This chain uses TRBV28 with TRBJ1-5, with 8 bases identical to TRBD1. The germline gives CDR1 MDHEN, CDR2 SYDVKM. V lost 7 bases, J lost 6 bases, and 8 bases stayed unmatched. The CDR3 loop spans 14 amino acids. The CDR3 here is CASTPHGTGQPQHF. The CDR3 nucleotides are TGTGCCAGCACCCCCCACGGGACAGGTCAGCCCCAGCATTTT. The full variable domain, its missing parts supplied by reference TRBV28 and TRBJ1-5, is DVKVTQSSRYLVKRTGEKVFLECVQDMDHENMFWYRQDPGLGLRLIYFSYDVKMKEKGDIPEGYSVSREKKERFSLILESASTNQTSMYLCASTPHGTGQPQHFGDGTRLSIL.

The J gene is TRBJ2-3, the V gene TRBV4-2; 7 bases agree with TRBD2. With 0 bases clipped from V and 7 bases from J, the junction kept 10 bases outside the gene matches. The germline CDR1 and CDR2 sequences are LGHNA and YNFKEQ. The CDR3 has 16 residues. Here the CDR3 reads CASSQDSGAGDHTQYF. The CDR3, as DNA: TGTGCCAGCAGCCAAGATTCCGGGGCGGGAGACCATACGCAGTATTTT.

CDR3 amino acids: CASCSWTDSNQPQHF. The CDR3 bases are TGTGCCAGCTGTAGTTGGACAGATAGCAATCAGCCCCAGCATTTT. This sequence joins TRBV28 and TRBJ1-5; tentatively, D is TRBD1 (6 bases). The CDR3 contains 15 residues. V was trimmed by 8 bases and J by 0 bases, leaving 14 bases between them. Germline values: CDR1 MDHEN, CDR2 SYDVKM.

This rearrangement joins TRBV30 to TRBJ1-3; 7 bases are shared with TRBD1. With 6 bases clipped from V and 0 bases from J, the junction kept 2 bases outside the gene matches. This CDR3 has 13 residues. CDR1 is GTSNPN, CDR2 SVGIG, per germline (reference sequence). The CDR3 sequence is CACGTVSGNTIYF. DNA for the CDR3: TGTGCCTGTGGGACAGTCTCTGGAAACACCATATATTTT.

Sample share makes this clone medium-sized. The chain couples TRBV6-5 to TRBJ2-7; TRBD2 matches at 7 bases. The J segment lost 0 bases and the V segment lost 0 bases, leaving 5 bases of the junction unmatched. Germline V gives CDR1 MNHEY, CDR2 SVGAGI. The CDR3 runs 16 residues. The CDR3 region is CASSYSGRGNSYEQYF. The CDR3 DNA reads TGTGCCAGCAGTTACTCAGGGCGGGGGAACTCCTACGAGCAGTACTTC.

This chain joins TRBV2 and TRBJ2-4; TRBD2 might be the D (6 bases). CDR1 and CDR2 from the germline V gene are SNHLY and FYNNEI. This CDR3 is 15 amino acids long. Deletions cut 10 bases from V and 0 bases from J, with 16 bases between. CDR3 bases: TGTGCCACTACACAGGAGGGGCTAGCCAAAAACATTCAGTACTTC. Amino acid sequence: CATTQEGLAKNIQYF.

The chain recombines TRBV7-9 with TRBJ2-1; 9 nucleotides match TRBD1. From germline, CDR1 is SEHNR and CDR2 FQNEAQ (reference sequence). With 5 bases clipped from V and 8 bases from J, the junction kept 7 bases outside the gene matches. This CDR3 is built from 14 residues. CDR3: CASSLGTGYHEQFF. The CDR3 DNA reads TGTGCCAGCAGCCTCGGGACAGGGTACCATGAGCAGTTCTTC.

This chain links TRBV10-1 with TRBJ2-2; possibly TRBD1 for D (6 bases). Germline assignment: CDR1 WNHNN and CDR2 SYGVQD (reference sequence). The CDR3 length is 14 residues. Trimming took off 7 bases at V and 4 bases at J, with 13 bases between the two ends. The CDR3 coding sequence is TGCGCCAGCAACCTGAGGGGGTGCACCGGGGAGCTGTTTTTT. This translates into CASNLRGCTGELFF.

The chain links TRBV15 to TRBJ2-1; D call uncertain. CDR1 and CDR2 (germline): LNHNV, YYDKDF (reference sequence). V lost 3 bases and J lost 10, with 10 bases in between. CDR3 length: 12 amino acids. In nucleotides, the CDR3 is TGTGCCACCAGCAGGGTGCCGAGGGAGCAGTTCTTC. It codes for CATSRVPREQFF.

The V gene is TRBV27, the J gene TRBJ2-7, with D possibly TRBD1 on 5 matching bases. Germline V lookup: CDR1 MNHEY, CDR2 SMNVEV (reference sequence). The V end lost 2 bases, the J end lost 3 bases, and 11 bases lay between the germline ends. This CDR3 is built from 14 residues. The CDR3 bases are TGTGCCAGCAGTTTAAGGGGAAAATTCTACGAGCAGTACTTC. It yields the protein CASSLRGKFYEQYF.

The rearrangement uses TRBV5-1 and TRBJ1-2, with D unclear. This CDR3 has 14 amino acids. Trimming pared 0 bases from V and 1 base from J, leaving 7 bases between. Germline CDR1 is SGHRS and CDR2 is YFSETQ. The CDR3 is CASSLDGNNYGYTF. Written as DNA, the CDR3 is TGCGCCAGCAGCTTGGACGGGAATAACTATGGCTACACCTTC. Filled out from reference TRBV5-1 and TRBJ1-2, the complete variable domain reads KAGVTQTPRYLIKTRGQQVTLSCSPISGHRSVSWYQQTPGQGLQFLFEYFSETQRNKGNFPGRFSGRQFSNSRSEMNVSTLELGDSALYLCASSLDGNNYGYTFGSGTRLTVV.

The chain couples TRBV5-6 to TRBJ2-3; TRBD2 aligns across 8 bases. CDR1 is SGHDT and CDR2 is YYEEEE in the germline V gene. V was clipped by 1 base and J by 4 bases; unmatched bases: 5. CDR3 length: 15 amino acids. The CDR3 reads CASSLRAGAADTQYF. In DNA form, the CDR3 reads TGTGCCAGCAGCTTGCGAGCGGGAGCTGCAGATACGCAGTATTTT.

The chain carries TRBV2 and TRBJ1-2; 7 bases are shared with TRBD1. Germline loops: CDR1 SNHLY, CDR2 FYNNEI. This CDR3 contains 14 residues. The trim removed 7 bases at V and 0 bases at J, leaving 5 bases unmatched. In DNA, the CDR3 is TGTGCCAGCACTAGACAGGGTTCTAACTATGGCTACACCTTC. Protein product: CASTRQGSNYGYTF.

V is TRBV5-6 and J is TRBJ2-3; 10 bases line up with TRBD2. The CDR3 loop spans 14 amino acids. J gave up 0 bases and V 10 bases, and 5 bases lay outside the gene matches. Germline V gene sequence: CDR1 SGHDT, CDR2 YYEEEE. This CDR3 is CAAKTSGSTDTQYF. Written as DNA, the CDR3 is TGTGCCGCCAAGACTAGCGGGAGCACAGATACGCAGTATTTT.

The rearrangement uses TRBV27 and TRBJ2-3, with 10 bases fitting TRBD1. The trim removed 4 bases at V and 3 bases at J, leaving 7 bases unmatched. CDR1 MNHEY and CDR2 SMNVEV come from the germline V gene (reference sequence). This CDR3 region has 16 residues. The CDR3 region is CASSSWTGGGTDTQYF. The CDR3 coding sequence is TGTGCCAGCAGTTCCTGGACAGGGGGGGGGACAGATACGCAGTATTTT.

V is TRBV5-6 and J is TRBJ2-1; 14 bases are a match to TRBD2. This CDR3 has 16 amino acids. Germline-derived CDR1 and CDR2 are SGHDT and YYEEEE. Trimming removed 4 bases from V and 8 bases from J; junction bases left unmatched: 8. The CDR3 region is CASSTRLAGGLDEQFF. The CDR3 DNA is TGTGCCAGCAGCACGAGACTAGCGGGAGGGTTGGATGAGCAGTTCTTC.

The chain employs TRBV19 and TRBJ2-1, with TRBD2 as a possible D gene (6 bases). V lost 0 bases to trimming and J lost 6 bases, with 12 bases between them. The CDR3 length is 15 residues. The V gene's germline CDR1 is LNHDA and CDR2 SQIVND (reference sequence). The CDR3 loop reads CASSIDRAGGNEQFF. CDR3 sequence (DNA): TGTGCCAGTAGTATAGATAGGGCCGGGGGCAATGAGCAGTTCTTC.

The chain uses TRBV10-2 and TRBJ2-1; D gene ambiguous. V was clipped by 8 bases and J by 3 bases, with 17 bases between them. This CDR3 is built from 15 residues. Looked up from germline, CDR1 is WSHSY and CDR2 is SAAADI. CDR3 nucleotide sequence: TGCGCCAGCGTGGCTCGGAGAAGTGGCTACAATGAGCAGTTCTTC. This encodes CASVARRSGYNEQFF.

V usage is TRBV11-2 and J usage is TRBJ2-3; 9 bases fit TRBD2. Germline-derived CDR1 and CDR2 are SGHAT and FQNNGV. Trimming cost V 6 bases and J 5 bases; bases outside gene matches: 12. This CDR3 has 16 residues. CDR3 sequence reads: CASRSPFSGSGDTQYF. The CDR3 coding sequence is TGTGCCAGCAGGTCCCCCTTTAGCGGGAGCGGAGATACGCAGTATTTT.